This is a list of T cell receptor beta chains from one sample in a study of cytomegalovirus exposure and HLA in healthy donors. Data came from immunoSEQ multiplex PCR; TCRdb stores just in-frame clones and leaves some out. The sample yields about 190,000 clones, over 75% seen once. The material sequenced was PBMCs. The receptors here all came from a man between 35 and 55 years old in good health and CMV-seropositive. The CDR3 runs from the conserved cysteine through the conserved F or W. D genes are given only for firm matches. A clone size is listed for some rows: how often the clone was seen (once, few, many), or a class if it is expanded.

j_call: TRBJ2-4
d_call: .
v_call: TRBV30
clone_size: .
cdr3_length: 17
cdr3_aa: CAWILQGFKLAKNIQYF
cdr3_nt: TGTGCCTGGATTCTTCAGGGATTCAAGCTAGCCAAAAACATTCAGTACTTC

j_call: TRBJ1-1
d_call: .
v_call: TRBV5-1
clone_size: few
cdr3_length: 14
cdr3_aa: CASGQEEVNTEAFF
cdr3_nt: TGCGCCAGCGGGCAGGAGGAGGTGAACACTGAAGCTTTCTTT

j_call: TRBJ2-3
d_call: .
v_call: TRBV5-1
clone_size: .
cdr3_length: 15
cdr3_aa: CASSLVASPPDTQYF
cdr3_nt: TGCGCCAGCAGCTTGGTGGCCTCCCCCCCAGATACGCAGTATTTT

j_call: TRBJ2-7
d_call: .
v_call: TRBV6-5
clone_size: once
cdr3_length: 14
cdr3_aa: CASSFGPDSYEQYF
cdr3_nt: TGTGCCAGCAGTTTCGGTCCTGACTCCTACGAGCAGTACTTC

j_call: TRBJ1-6
d_call: .
v_call: TRBV5-6
clone_size: .
cdr3_length: 12
cdr3_aa: CASQVIYSPLHF
cdr3_nt: TGTGCCAGCCAGGTCATTTATTCACCCCTCCACTTT

j_call: TRBJ2-2
d_call: TRBD1
v_call: TRBV4-1
clone_size: few
cdr3_length: 15
cdr3_aa: CASSPRGQGSGELFF
cdr3_nt: TGCGCCAGCAGCCCCCGCGGACAGGGGAGCGGGGAGCTGTTTTTT

j_call: TRBJ2-1
d_call: TRBD1
v_call: TRBV2
clone_size: once
cdr3_length: 14
cdr3_aa: CASSDFLTGDEQFF
cdr3_nt: TGTGCCAGCAGTGACTTCCTGACAGGGGACGAGCAGTTCTTC

j_call: TRBJ2-1
d_call: .
v_call: TRBV7-9
clone_size: .
cdr3_length: 13
cdr3_aa: CPSRTSRTNEQFF
cdr3_nt: TGTCCCAGCAGGACAAGCCGCACCAATGAGCAGTTCTTC

j_call: TRBJ2-1
d_call: TRBD1
v_call: TRBV5-4
clone_size: .
cdr3_length: 15
cdr3_aa: CASSLGTGGYNEQFF
cdr3_nt: TGTGCCAGCAGCTTGGGGACAGGGGGCTACAATGAGCAGTTCTTC

j_call: TRBJ1-1
d_call: .
v_call: TRBV4-1
clone_size: few
cdr3_length: 12
cdr3_aa: CASSQATKEAFF
cdr3_nt: TGCGCCAGCAGCCAGGCCACGAAGGAAGCTTTCTTT

j_call: TRBJ1-2
d_call: .
v_call: TRBV15
clone_size: .
cdr3_length: 16
cdr3_aa: CATSRPSGGANSGYTF
cdr3_nt: TGTGCCACCAGCAGACCGTCCGGGGGTGCTAACAGTGGCTACACCTTC

j_call: TRBJ2-7
d_call: TRBD1
v_call: TRBV5-6
clone_size: .
cdr3_length: 13
cdr3_aa: CASSTDREYEQYF
cdr3_nt: TGTGCCAGCAGCACGGACAGGGAATACGAGCAGTACTTC

j_call: TRBJ2-1
d_call: TRBD2
v_call: TRBV9
clone_size: .
cdr3_length: 18
cdr3_aa: CASSVGTSAPPLYNEQFF
cdr3_nt: TGTGCCAGCAGCGTAGGGACTAGCGCGCCACCATTGTACAATGAGCAGTTCTTC

j_call: TRBJ2-1
d_call: TRBD2
v_call: TRBV28
clone_size: .
cdr3_length: 15
cdr3_aa: CASSLRKSGGGGQFF
cdr3_nt: TGTGCCAGCAGCCTACGAAAAAGCGGGGGCGGAGGGCAGTTCTTC

j_call: TRBJ1-5
d_call: .
v_call: TRBV5-1
clone_size: once
cdr3_length: 16
cdr3_aa: CASSLEAGSTNQPQHF
cdr3_nt: TGCGCCAGCAGCTTGGAAGCAGGGTCGACCAATCAGCCCCAGCATTTT

j_call: TRBJ2-5
d_call: .
v_call: TRBV11-2
clone_size: .
cdr3_length: 15
cdr3_aa: CASSLGGRQAETQYF
cdr3_nt: TGTGCCAGCAGCCTAGGTGGCCGGCAGGCAGAGACCCAGTACTTC

j_call: TRBJ2-7
d_call: TRBD1
v_call: TRBV11-2
clone_size: .
cdr3_length: 15
cdr3_aa: CASSRPGPDRSEQYF
cdr3_nt: TGTGCCAGCAGTAGGCCGGGTCCGGACAGGTCAGAGCAGTACTTC

j_call: TRBJ2-3
d_call: .
v_call: TRBV29-1
clone_size: .
cdr3_length: 14
cdr3_aa: CSVRGKSGTDTQYF
cdr3_nt: TGCAGTGTCCGGGGGAAGAGTGGCACAGATACGCAGTATTTT

j_call: TRBJ1-5
d_call: .
v_call: TRBV7-2
clone_size: .
cdr3_length: 14
cdr3_aa: CASSDRQVGQPQHF
cdr3_nt: TGTGCCAGCAGCGACAGACAGGTTGGTCAGCCCCAGCATTTT

j_call: TRBJ2-1
d_call: TRBD1
v_call: TRBV2
clone_size: .
cdr3_length: 15
cdr3_aa: CASTRRQGAYNEQFF
cdr3_nt: TGTGCCAGCACACGTAGACAGGGGGCTTACAATGAGCAGTTCTTC

j_call: TRBJ2-3
d_call: TRBD2
v_call: TRBV5-1
clone_size: .
cdr3_length: 16
cdr3_aa: CASSLPSGGPGDTQYF
cdr3_nt: TGCGCCAGCAGCTTGCCTAGCGGGGGGCCGGGAGATACGCAGTATTTT

j_call: TRBJ2-7
d_call: TRBD1
v_call: TRBV11-2
clone_size: .
cdr3_length: 16
cdr3_aa: CASSPIGPGQGGEQYF
cdr3_nt: TGTGCCAGCAGCCCAATTGGCCCGGGACAGGGGGGCGAGCAGTACTTC

j_call: TRBJ2-2
d_call: .
v_call: TRBV11-3
clone_size: .
cdr3_length: 15
cdr3_aa: CASSLLRLGTGELFF
cdr3_nt: TGTGCCAGCAGCTTACTTCGACTGGGTACCGGGGAGCTGTTTTTT

j_call: TRBJ1-1
d_call: .
v_call: TRBV25-1
clone_size: once
cdr3_length: 10
cdr3_aa: CASMEAEAFF
cdr3_nt: TGTGCCAGCATGGAGGCTGAAGCTTTCTTT

j_call: TRBJ1-5
d_call: .
v_call: TRBV7-2
clone_size: .
cdr3_length: 13
cdr3_aa: CASLARVNQPQHF
cdr3_nt: TGTGCCAGCCTCGCCAGGGTCAATCAGCCCCAGCATTTT

j_call: TRBJ2-2
d_call: .
v_call: TRBV30
clone_size: once
cdr3_length: 13
cdr3_aa: CAWSSSGTGELFF
cdr3_nt: TGTGCCTGGAGTAGTTCAGGCACCGGGGAGCTGTTTTTT

j_call: TRBJ1-2
d_call: TRBD1
v_call: TRBV5-8
clone_size: .
cdr3_length: 15
cdr3_aa: CASSLGQGAYYGYTF
cdr3_nt: TGTGCCAGCAGCTTGGGACAGGGGGCATATTATGGCTACACCTTC

j_call: TRBJ2-3
d_call: TRBD2
v_call: TRBV28
clone_size: .
cdr3_length: 15
cdr3_aa: CASSSHGGGTDTQYF
cdr3_nt: TGTGCCAGCAGTTCCCATGGGGGGGGGACAGATACGCAGTATTTT

j_call: TRBJ2-7
d_call: .
v_call: TRBV9
clone_size: .
cdr3_length: 14
cdr3_aa: CASISLRVPYEQYF
cdr3_nt: TGTGCCAGCATATCCTTGAGGGTTCCCTACGAGCAGTACTTC

j_call: TRBJ2-1
d_call: TRBD2
v_call: TRBV6-5
clone_size: .
cdr3_length: 15
cdr3_aa: CASSSTSGVYNEQFF
cdr3_nt: TGTGCCAGCAGTTCGACTAGCGGGGTCTACAATGAGCAGTTCTTC

j_call: TRBJ2-1
d_call: .
v_call: TRBV27
clone_size: .
cdr3_length: 12
cdr3_aa: CASSSPFNEQFF
cdr3_nt: TGTGCCAGCAGTTCCCCCTTCAATGAGCAGTTCTTC

j_call: TRBJ2-2
d_call: TRBD1
v_call: TRBV5-6
clone_size: once
cdr3_length: 16
cdr3_aa: CASSSASRGYTGELFF
cdr3_nt: TGTGCCAGCAGCTCTGCGAGCAGGGGGTACACCGGGGAGCTGTTTTTT

j_call: TRBJ1-2
d_call: .
v_call: TRBV7-2
clone_size: .
cdr3_length: 13
cdr3_aa: CASSLLRGTGYTF
cdr3_nt: TGTGCCAGCAGCCTCCTCCGGGGTACTGGCTACACCTTC

j_call: TRBJ2-7
d_call: TRBD1
v_call: TRBV5-6
clone_size: .
cdr3_length: 13
cdr3_aa: CASSPGQTYEQYF
cdr3_nt: TGTGCCAGCAGCCCGGGACAGACCTACGAGCAGTACTTC

j_call: TRBJ1-1
d_call: .
v_call: TRBV7-7
clone_size: .
cdr3_length: 13
cdr3_aa: CASSLSVNTEAFF
cdr3_nt: TGTGCTAGCAGCTTATCGGTGAACACTGAAGCTTTCTTT

j_call: TRBJ2-2
d_call: TRBD1
v_call: TRBV18
clone_size: few
cdr3_length: 15
cdr3_aa: CASSPGDRIPGELFF
cdr3_nt: TGTGCCAGCTCACCGGGGGACAGAATCCCCGGGGAGCTGTTTTTT

j_call: TRBJ2-6
d_call: .
v_call: TRBV2
clone_size: few
cdr3_length: 12
cdr3_aa: CATHSGANVLTF
cdr3_nt: TGTGCCACCCACTCTGGGGCCAACGTCCTGACTTTC

j_call: TRBJ2-7
d_call: .
v_call: TRBV11-2
clone_size: .
cdr3_length: 15
cdr3_aa: CASSLEQVPSYEQYF
cdr3_nt: TGTGCCAGCAGCTTAGAACAGGTCCCCAGCTACGAGCAGTACTTC

j_call: TRBJ2-7
d_call: TRBD1
v_call: TRBV4-1
clone_size: once
cdr3_length: 13
cdr3_aa: CASSHRQGYEQYF
cdr3_nt: TGCGCCAGCAGCCACCGACAGGGCTACGAGCAGTACTTC

j_call: TRBJ2-5
d_call: TRBD1
v_call: TRBV29-1
clone_size: .
cdr3_length: 12
cdr3_aa: CSEGTGQETQYF
cdr3_nt: TGCAGCGAAGGGACAGGTCAAGAGACCCAGTACTTC

j_call: TRBJ1-3
d_call: .
v_call: TRBV5-6
clone_size: .
cdr3_length: 16
cdr3_aa: CASSLRRGYSGNTIYF
cdr3_nt: TGTGCCAGCAGCTTACGCAGGGGATACTCTGGAAACACCATATATTTT

j_call: TRBJ2-5
d_call: .
v_call: TRBV19
clone_size: few
cdr3_length: 14
cdr3_aa: CASSSDTFQETQYF
cdr3_nt: TGTGCCAGTAGTTCTGACACTTTCCAAGAGACCCAGTACTTC

j_call: TRBJ2-2
d_call: TRBD1
v_call: TRBV11-1
clone_size: .
cdr3_length: 15
cdr3_aa: CASSRGQGGTGELFF
cdr3_nt: TGTGCCAGCAGCCGCGGACAGGGCGGAACCGGGGAGCTGTTTTTT

j_call: TRBJ1-1
d_call: .
v_call: TRBV13
clone_size: .
cdr3_length: 14
cdr3_aa: CASSLPGLNTEAFF
cdr3_nt: TGTGCCAGCAGCTTACCAGGCCTGAACACTGAAGCTTTCTTT

j_call: TRBJ2-2
d_call: TRBD1
v_call: TRBV18
clone_size: .
cdr3_length: 15
cdr3_aa: CASSPTGANTGELFF
cdr3_nt: TGTGCCAGCTCCCCGACAGGGGCGAACACCGGGGAGCTGTTTTTT

j_call: TRBJ1-4
d_call: TRBD1
v_call: TRBV9
clone_size: .
cdr3_length: 14
cdr3_aa: CASSETGAGEKLFF
cdr3_nt: TGTGCCAGCAGCGAGACAGGGGCGGGTGAAAAACTGTTTTTT

j_call: TRBJ2-7
d_call: .
v_call: TRBV6-5
clone_size: .
cdr3_length: 14
cdr3_aa: CASSYSTGTYEQYF
cdr3_nt: TGTGCCAGCAGTTACTCAACAGGAACCTACGAGCAGTACTTC

j_call: TRBJ1-6
d_call: .
v_call: TRBV6-5
clone_size: .
cdr3_length: 14
cdr3_aa: CASSYGTYNSPLHF
cdr3_nt: TGTGCCAGCAGTTATGGCACGTATAATTCACCCCTCCACTTT

j_call: TRBJ2-7
d_call: .
v_call: TRBV27
clone_size: .
cdr3_length: 13
cdr3_aa: CASSLGTRYEQYF
cdr3_nt: TGTGCCAGCAGCCTCGGGACAAGATACGAGCAGTACTTC

j_call: TRBJ2-2
d_call: .
v_call: TRBV27
clone_size: .
cdr3_length: 15
cdr3_aa: CASSLSGINTGELFF
cdr3_nt: TGTGCCAGCAGTTTATCCGGGATTAACACCGGGGAGCTGTTTTTT

j_call: TRBJ2-5
d_call: .
v_call: TRBV7-3
clone_size: .
cdr3_length: 13
cdr3_aa: CASSLFGGETQYF
cdr3_nt: TGTGCCAGCAGCTTATTCGGGGGTGAGACCCAGTACTTC

j_call: TRBJ1-4
d_call: .
v_call: TRBV9
clone_size: .
cdr3_length: 14
cdr3_aa: CASGSGQTNEKLFF
cdr3_nt: TGTGCCAGCGGGTCAGGACAAACTAATGAAAAACTGTTTTTT